These T cell receptor beta chains were read from a single sample in a study of T cells in Graves' hyperthyroidism and ophthalmopathy. TCRdb processed the multiplex PCR reads anew with MiXCR; each CDR3 protein has one entry. Among 650,000 to 700,000 distinct CDR3 sequences listed, around 15% were seen once. The source material was blood. Source of these receptors: a man aged 50 to 60 with Graves' hyperthyroidism. The CDR3 runs from the conserved cysteine through the conserved F or W. The D gene is left open where the match is weak. A row's size may be missing; if present it is once, few, many or a size class.

j_gene | v_gene | d_gene | abundance | CDR3nt | CDR3aa
TRBJ1-1 | TRBV28 | . | many | TGTGCCGTCGGCAGGGATTACGTCACTGAAGCTTTCTTT | CAVGRDYVTEAFF
TRBJ1-3 | TRBV7-2 | . | few | TGTGCCAGCAGCTCAGGGGAGTCTGGAAACACCATATATTTT | CASSSGESGNTIYF
TRBJ2-7 | TRBV19 | . | few | TGTGCCAGTAGTATAGTACCCAGGGCGAAAGGAGAGCAGTACTTC | CASSIVPRAKGEQYF
TRBJ2-4 | TRBV14 | . | few | TGTGCCAGCAGCCAAGGGGAAATAGCCAAAAACATTCAGTACTTC | CASSQGEIAKNIQYF
TRBJ2-2 | TRBV2 | . | many | TGTGCCAGCAAACTTGGGCTGTTCAACACCGGGGAGCTGTTTTTT | CASKLGLFNTGELFF
TRBJ1-4 | TRBV7-9 | TRBD1 | many | TGTGCCAGCAGCAAAATCAGGGGGTTTGCTGAAAAACTGTTTTTT | CASSKIRGFAEKLFF
TRBJ2-1 | TRBV7-9 | . | few | TGTGCCAGCAGCTTAAACGACAGGCGGACCTACAATGAGCAGTTCTTC | CASSLNDRRTYNEQFF
TRBJ2-7 | TRBV7-9 | TRBD1 | few | TGTGCCAGCAGCCCTCAGCCGGGACAGGGCTACGAGCAGTACTTC | CASSPQPGQGYEQYF
TRBJ1-1 | TRBV13 | . | . | TGTGCCAGCAGTCTAGGGGGGTTCAGCTTGAACACTGAAGCTTTCTTT | CASSLGGFSLNTEAFF
TRBJ2-1 | TRBV6-5 | TRBD1 | . | TGTGCCAGCAGCTATCTAACAGGGGTCAATGAGCAGTTCTTC | CASSYLTGVNEQFF
TRBJ1-2 | TRBV19 | . | . | TGTGCCAGTAGTAAGTTCCGGGACGGAGATGGCTACACCTTC | CASSKFRDGDGYTF
TRBJ2-7 | TRBV29-1 | . | . | TGCAGCGTTGAGGGGGCCTACGAGCAGTACTTC | CSVEGAYEQYF
TRBJ2-4 | TRBV27 | TRBD1 | . | TGTGCCAGCAGTCACCTCCGGACAGGGAACATTCAGTACTTC | CASSHLRTGNIQYF
TRBJ2-2 | TRBV6-1 | . | many | TGTGCCAGCAGTACCTACAGGGCCACCGGGGAGCTGTTTTTT | CASSTYRATGELFF
TRBJ2-3 | TRBV7-2 | . | many | TGTGCCAGCAGCTTAGGGGGAGTTCGAAGTGATACGCAGTATTTT | CASSLGGVRSDTQYF
TRBJ2-2 | TRBV9 | TRBD2 | many | TGTGCCAGCGGGATCACTAGCGCGAACACCGGGGAGCTGTTTTTT | CASGITSANTGELFF
TRBJ1-5 | TRBV20-1 | . | many | TGCAGTGCTAGAGTGGGCCCCAATCAGCCCCAGCATTTT | CSARVGPNQPQHF
TRBJ2-2 | TRBV28 | . | few | TGTGCCACTGTGGGGTCCACCGGGGAGCTGTTTTTT | CATVGSTGELFF
TRBJ2-1 | TRBV6-1 | . | . | TGTGCCAGCAGTTCAACGCGAGGTAGCGGAGCTAGGTCGCATGAGCAGTTCTTC | CASSSTRGSGARSHEQFF
TRBJ2-7 | TRBV2 | . | many | TGTGCCAGCAGTGAGCAGGGGACCATCACCTACGAGCAGTACTTC | CASSEQGTITYEQYF